This T cell receptor (beta chain) was captured by sequencing in a study of pediatric ulcerative colitis. During colonoscopy, one to two rectal pinch biopsies were collected. Generated by immunoSEQ multiplex PCR, the TCRdb table keeps only in-frame clones and is missing some. The sample yields tens of thousands of clones, around 78% seen once. The V and J ends lost 2 bases and 3 bases respectively, with 11 bases between them. The CDR3 totals 14 residues. Germline CDR1 reads SGHDT; CDR2 reads YYEEEE. Points on this clone: As yet, its antigen is unknown.

Study-level points and caveats: All ulcerative colitis patients, but no controls, carried two rectal clonotypes.

Sequenced: gut tissue. This chain uses TRBV5-6 with TRBJ1-1; D unclear. The TCR sequence derives from a girl aged 10-17 years with moderate ulcerative colitis. The CDR3 sequence is CASSFPDYDTEAFF. The CDR3 region has the DNA TGTGCCAGCAGCTTTCCAGACTACGACACTGAAGCTTTCTTT.